This T cell receptor (beta chain) comes out of a study of identical twins' blood T cells. This clonotype appeared a few times. TCRdb re-called the 5' RACE reads with MiXCR, one entry per CDR3 protein. The sample includes fewer than 450,000 distinct CDR3 sequences, under 30% of them seen just once. The CDR3 spans 15 residues. In germline, CDR1 is LNHDA, CDR2 SQIVND (reference sequence). V lost 4 bases, J lost 1 base, and 4 bases stayed unmatched. The chain has TRBV19 and TRBJ2-7; 10 bases match TRBD2. The TCR comes from a woman aged 18 to 55 in good health. Sequencing input: PBMCs. CDR3 loop: CASSTGLASSYEQYF. Written as DNA, the CDR3 is TGTGCCAGTAGTACGGGACTAGCGTCTTCCTACGAGCAGTACTTC.